This T cell receptor (beta chain) was sequenced in a study of control samples from healthy donors and cancer patients. This table comes from immunoSEQ multiplex PCR, and its TCRdb copy is limited to in-frame clones, with some not included. The data contain more than 85,000 clones, about 81% of them singletons. The germline V gene encodes CDR1 MNHEY and CDR2 SMNVEV (reference sequence). The V end lost 6 bases, the J end lost 4 bases, and 17 bases lay between the germline ends. This CDR3 region has 15 residues. The chain links TRBV27 to TRBJ2-3; D tentatively fits TRBD1 or TRBD2 (7 bases each). Sequencing input: PBMCs. The clonotype comes from a man aged 70 or older with lung cancer. DNA of the CDR3: TGTGCCAGCAGAGGGGGAGGGGGCAAGGCAGATACGCAGTATTTT. Protein: CASRGGGGKADTQYF.